These 12 T cell receptor beta chains originate from one sample sequenced in a study of control samples from healthy donors and cancer patients. Assay: immunoSEQ multiplex PCR; the TCRdb copy retains only in-frame clones and omits some. The repertoire holds approximately 84,000 clones, about nine tenths seen once, with around a sixth in the top ten. Sequenced sample: blood. Receptor source: a young man in good health.

The genes are TRBV18 and TRBJ1-1; weak D call: TRBD1 (6 bases). Trimming took off 6 bases at V and 4 bases at J, with 18 bases between the two ends. Per germline, CDR1 KGHSH and CDR2 LQKENI. The CDR3 loop spans 15 amino acids. CDR3 in DNA: TGTGCCAGCTCTCGAGGACAGTCCGAGGGCACTGAAGCTTTCTTT. Protein: CASSRGQSEGTEAFF.

A single count supports this clone. The chain links TRBV7-3 to TRBJ2-1; TRBD2 matches at 8 bases. V trimming: 5 bases; J trimming: 7 bases; junction bases outside the gene matches: 10. CDR3 length: 15 residues. Germline V lookup: CDR1 SGHTA, CDR2 FQGTGA. CDR3 DNA: TGTGCCAGCAGCCAAGCTGGCGGGGGGAAAAATGAGCAGTTCTTC. It translates to CASSQAGGGKNEQFF.

With respect to this clone: The sample holds other DNA sequences that translate to the same CDR3. The V and J genes are TRBV5-1 and TRBJ2-7; weak D call: TRBD1 (5 bases). V lost 0 bases and J lost 3, with 7 bases in between. The germline V gene encodes CDR1 SGHRS and CDR2 YFSETQ. The CDR3 is made up of 13 amino acids. The CDR3 nucleotides are TGCGCCAGCAGCTTGGAGGGGAACTACGAGCAGTACTTC. Translating gives CASSLEGNYEQYF.

The chain links TRBV6-2 or TRBV6-3 to TRBJ2-1; 8 positions agree with TRBD1. This CDR3 is 15 amino acids long. V gave up 4 bases and J gave up 6 bases; unmatched junction bases: 8. Germline lookup yields CDR1 MNHEY and CDR2 SVGEGT. The CDR3 is CASSSGGSGFNEQFF. For the CDR3, the DNA is TGTGCCAGCAGTTCAGGGGGCTCGGGTTTCAATGAGCAGTTCTTC.

The chain is built from TRBV15 and TRBJ2-7; TRBD1 or TRBD2 may be the D gene (5 bases each). The length of the CDR3 is 15 residues. Germline lookup yields CDR1 LNHNV and CDR2 YYDKDF (reference sequence). V was cut by 2 bases and J by 0 bases, with 11 bases left in between. The CDR3 DNA is TGTGCCACCAGCAGACGTAGTGGGGGCTCCTACGAGCAGTACTTC. This encodes CATSRRSGGSYEQYF.

J is TRBJ2-1 and V is TRBV5-1, with 8 bases identical to TRBD1. CDR1 SGHRS and CDR2 YFSETQ come from the germline V gene. Losses at the gene ends were 0 bases for V and 7 bases for J; bases not matched to a gene: 3. The CDR3 runs 14 residues. The CDR3 DNA sequence: TGCGCCAGCAGCTTGGGTCAGGGGGCAAATGAGCAGTTCTTC. This translates into CASSLGQGANEQFF. The full variable domain, completed using reference TRBV5-1 and TRBJ2-1, is KAGVTQTPRYLIKTRGQQVTLSCSPISGHRSVSWYQQTPGQGLQFLFEYFSETQRNKGNFPGRFSGRQFSNSRSEMNVSTLELGDSALYLCASSLGQGANEQFFGPGTRLTVL.

The chain joins TRBV18 to TRBJ2-3; no clear D gene. The CDR3 runs to 17 residues. Germline loops: CDR1 KGHSH, CDR2 LQKENI. Trimming removed 4 bases from V and 2 bases from J, with 19 bases in between. The CDR3 region has the DNA TGTGCCAGCTCACGACGTGGAGACGGCGTGGACACAGATACGCAGTATTTT. It specifies CASSRRGDGVDTDTQYF.

In its sample, this clone was seen a few times. This chain connects TRBV24-1 to TRBJ2-1; weak D call: TRBD2 (5 bases). The CDR3 sequence is 16 residues long. Germline V gene sequence: CDR1 KGHDR, CDR2 SFDVKD. V was pared by 4 bases and J by 0 bases, with 12 bases between. DNA for the CDR3: TGTGCCACCAGTGAGGAAAATCGGGGCTCCTACAATGAGCAGTTCTTC. This gives the protein CATSEENRGSYNEQFF.

This chain joins TRBV6-2 or TRBV6-3 and TRBJ1-1, with unresolved D. V lost 2 bases and J lost 0, with 4 bases in between. Germline V gene data show CDR1 as MNHEY and CDR2 as SVGEGT. The CDR3 extends over 13 amino acids. The CDR3: CASSYQVNTEAFF. The CDR3 region has the DNA TGTGCCAGCAGTTACCAGGTGAACACTGAAGCTTTCTTT.

The V call is TRBV24-1, the J call TRBJ2-1, with 12 bases matching TRBD1. The germline CDR1 and CDR2 sequences are KGHDR and SFDVKD. After removal of 0 bases from V and 8 bases from J, the junction contained 4 bases not matched to a gene. This CDR3 has 16 residues. The CDR3 is CATSDLGTGGPDEQFF. For the CDR3, the DNA is TGTGCCACCAGTGATTTGGGGACAGGGGGCCCGGATGAGCAGTTCTTC.

V is TRBV6-5 and J is TRBJ1-6; D gene uncertain. Germline V gene sequence: CDR1 MNHEY, CDR2 SVGAGI. V was clipped by 2 bases and J by 15 bases, with 5 bases between them. This CDR3 comprises 10 residues. The CDR3 sequence: CASSYDLLHF. CDR3 nucleotides: TGTGCCAGCAGTTACGATCTCCTCCACTTT.

The chain joins TRBV27 to TRBJ2-4; D perhaps matches TRBD1 (6 bases). This CDR3 comprises 16 residues. Germline V gene data show CDR1 as MNHEY and CDR2 as SMNVEV (reference sequence). V shed 0 bases and J shed 4 bases, with 13 bases lying between them. The chain's CDR3 is CASSLSLGGVKNIQYF. The CDR3 DNA sequence: TGTGCCAGCAGTTTATCGTTAGGGGGTGTAAAAAACATTCAGTACTTC.